A single sample gave rise to the 15 T cell receptor beta chains below, sequenced in a study of control samples from healthy donors and cancer patients. TCRdb keeps only in-frame clones here, not all; method: immunoSEQ multiplex PCR. The table records 90,000 to 100,000 clones, 82% of them present only once. Sequencing used blood. Every receptor here comes from a man aged 55 to 70 in good health.

The chain links TRBV6-6 to TRBJ2-6; no definite D call. Germline values: CDR1 MNHNY, CDR2 SVGAGI (reference sequence). Deletions cut 8 bases from V and 1 base from J, with 15 bases between. This CDR3 is built from 16 residues. The CDR3 DNA sequence: TGTGCCAGCCTCAGTAGTATCCTATCTGGGGCCAACGTCCTGACTTTC. Its protein is CASLSSILSGANVLTF.

This clone was picked up one time. This rearrangement joins TRBV30 to TRBJ2-1, with 9 positions matching TRBD2. This CDR3 has 17 amino acids. Looked up from germline, CDR1 is GTSNPN and CDR2 is SVGIG (reference sequence). J gave up 1 base and V 0 bases, and 7 bases lay outside the gene matches. The CDR3 DNA reads as TGTGCCTGGAGTGTACAGAGGACTAGCGAGTCCTACAATGAGCAGTTCTTC. Translated: CAWSVQRTSESYNEQFF.

This clone was counted a few times. The CDR3, as DNA: TGCGCCAGCAGCTGGGGGACAGGGCGCACCGGGGAGCTGTTTTTT. Translating it yields CASSWGTGRTGELFF. The rearrangement joins TRBV5-1 to TRBJ2-2; 9 nucleotides agree with TRBD1. Germline V gene data show CDR1 as SGHRS and CDR2 as YFSETQ. Germline trimming cut 3 bases from V and 4 bases from J; bases unmatched to any gene: 4. The length of the CDR3 is 15 residues.

The V call is TRBV7-2, the J call TRBJ2-1; 8 nucleotides match TRBD2. The CDR3 consists of 13 residues. Per the germline V gene, CDR1 is SGHTA and CDR2 is FQGNSA. V shed 5 bases, J shed 10 bases, and the junction held 7 bases outside the gene matches. CDR3 sequence: CASSLGLAGEQFF. In nucleotides, the CDR3 is TGTGCCAGCAGCCTAGGGCTAGCGGGCGAGCAGTTCTTC. Variable domain in full (rest from reference TRBV7-2 and TRBJ2-1): GAGVSQSPSNKVTEKGKDVELRCDPISGHTALYWYRQSLGQGLEFLIYFQGNSAPDKSGLPSDRFSAERTGGSVSTLTIQRTQQEDSAVYLCASSLGLAGEQFFGPGTRLTVL.

The chain links TRBV25-1 to TRBJ1-2; 7 bases agree with TRBD1. The CDR3 extends over 14 amino acids. Trimming removed 2 bases from V and 5 bases from J; junction bases left unmatched: 5. CDR1 and CDR2 from the germline V gene are MGHDK and SYGVNS. CDR3 protein: CASSEPTGPYGYTF. DNA of the CDR3: TGTGCCAGCAGTGAACCGACAGGGCCTTATGGCTACACCTTC.

V gene TRBV11-3 combines with J gene TRBJ2-3; D possibly matches TRBD1 or TRBD2 (8 bases each). Per the germline V gene, CDR1 is SGHNT and CDR2 is YENEEA. The CDR3 length is 16 residues. Trimming shortened V by 5 bases and J by 6 bases, and 21 bases separated the two germline ends. The CDR3 nucleotides read TGTGCCAGCAGCCCAGGGGGCGGGGGGCTGGGGGATACGCAGTATTTT. Residues: CASSPGGGGLGDTQYF.

V and J are TRBV5-1 and TRBJ2-1; unclear D gene. V lost 5 bases to trimming and J lost 8 bases, with 20 bases between them. The CDR3 contains 15 residues. Germline CDR1 and CDR2: SGHRS and YFSETQ. The CDR3 DNA follows: TGCGCCAGCAGGCCTGGTTCCCTGTGGAGCGATGAGCAGTTCTTC. Protein sequence: CASRPGSLWSDEQFF. The entire variable domain, with the rest obtained from reference TRBV5-1 and TRBJ2-1, is as follows: KAGVTQTPRYLIKTRGQQVTLSCSPISGHRSVSWYQQTPGQGLQFLFEYFSETQRNKGNFPGRFSGRQFSNSRSEMNVSTLELGDSALYLCASRPGSLWSDEQFFGPGTRLTVL.

This sequence joins TRBV5-1 and TRBJ2-2, with D possibly TRBD1 on 5 matching bases. CDR3 length: 16 amino acids. Germline CDR1 SGHRS, CDR2 YFSETQ. With 6 bases removed from V and 3 bases from J, the gap between germline ends came to 18 bases. The CDR3 here is CASTHSSRADTGELFF. CDR3 DNA sequence: TGCGCCAGCACCCATAGTAGCAGGGCGGACACCGGGGAGCTGTTTTTT.

The V and J genes are TRBV30 and TRBJ1-4, with D unresolved. Trimming removed 6 bases from V and 7 bases from J, with 18 bases in between. Germline assignment: CDR1 GTSNPN and CDR2 SVGIG (reference sequence). The CDR3 totals 14 residues. In DNA, the CDR3 is TGTGCCTGCACAATAGAAGTTATGAGTGAAAAACTGTTTTTT. Amino acid sequence: CACTIEVMSEKLFF.

The V call is TRBV5-4, the J call TRBJ2-1; 8 bases line up with TRBD1. CDR3 length: 14 amino acids. V gave up 3 bases and J gave up 8 bases; unmatched junction bases: 7. The germline V gene encodes CDR1 SGHNT and CDR2 YYREEE (reference sequence). The CDR3 reads CASSSPDRGHEQFF. For the CDR3, the DNA is TGTGCCAGCAGCTCGCCCGACAGGGGACATGAGCAGTTCTTC.

The chain uses TRBV3-1 (or the pseudogene TRBV3-2) and TRBJ2-7; 7 nucleotides line up with TRBD2. Germline CDR1 reads LGHDT; CDR2 reads YNNKEL (reference sequence). The CDR3 has 16 amino acids. The V gene end was trimmed by 3 bases and the J gene end by 1 base; junction bases not matched to a gene: 9. CDR3 bases: TGTGCCAGCAGCCATACTAGGGCGGGAGCTTCCTACGAGCAGTACTTC. Translation: CASSHTRAGASYEQYF.

The chain employs TRBV5-1 and TRBJ1-2; D is unresolved. Germline loops: CDR1 SGHRS, CDR2 YFSETQ. Trimming stripped 4 bases from V and 4 bases from J, with 14 bases between. CDR3 length: 14 amino acids. CDR3 sequence reads: CASSAPGRTYGYTF. The CDR3 DNA reads TGCGCCAGCAGCGCTCCCGGACGGACCTATGGCTACACCTTC.

V gene TRBV19 combines with J gene TRBJ2-7, with a weak D call TRBD2 (5 bases). The length of the CDR3 is 19 residues. V lost 3 bases, J lost 5 bases, and 29 bases lay in between. The germline V gene has CDR1 LNHDA and CDR2 SQIVND (reference sequence). The CDR3 nucleotides read TGTGCCAGTAGTATGGGCTCAAATTTCCCCGGGATAGAGTCGCACGAGCAGTACTTC. Amino acids: CASSMGSNFPGIESHEQYF.

The V call is TRBV25-1, the J call TRBJ1-4, with 7 bases fitting TRBD1. Looked up from germline, CDR1 is MGHDK and CDR2 is SYGVNS. This CDR3 region has 14 residues. V lost 5 bases to trimming and J lost 8 bases; unmatched junction nucleotides: 8. The chain's CDR3 is CASSKQGRGEKLFF. Here the CDR3 DNA reads TGTGCCAGCAGTAAACAGGGGCGGGGAGAAAAACTGTTTTTT.

The V and J genes are TRBV24-1 and TRBJ2-3, with D maybe TRBD2 (5 bases). CDR3 length: 17 residues. Per the germline V gene, CDR1 is KGHDR and CDR2 is SFDVKD. V lost 6 bases and J 0 bases, leaving 18 bases between the germline ends. The CDR3, as DNA: TGTGCCACCAGTTCAACCCGTGGCGGGCCTAGCACAGATACGCAGTATTTT. As protein: CATSSTRGGPSTDTQYF.